This record looks at one TCR beta chain sequence and its context. Method: immunoSEQ multiplex PCR; TCRdb's copy keeps in-frame clones and lacks some. The sample includes about 230,000 clones, around 86% of them seen just once. This sample was taken from a study of blood T cell repertoires in COVID-19. In the study overall: Nucleic acid was either cDNA or gDNA, and it came from T cells, B-cell-depleted T cells, or PBMCs.

V shed 6 bases, J shed 3 bases, and the junction held 10 bases outside the gene matches. Germline CDR1 is SEHNR and CDR2 is FQNEAQ (reference sequence). The length of the CDR3 is 15 residues. The chain links TRBV7-9 to TRBJ2-7; the match to TRBD2 covers 8 bases. Sequencing input: peripheral blood. This clonotype was obtained from a man in his fifties or sixties with COVID-19, enrolled during active disease. As DNA, the CDR3 is TGTGCCAGCAGAAACGGGGGGGACTCTAACTACGAGCAGTACTTC. Translating gives CASRNGGDSNYEQYF.